The clone carrying this T cell receptor beta chain was seen only a few times. Its target is not known. Quantitative 5'-RACE with molecular barcodes produced the TCR beta libraries. TCRdb used MiXCR to reprocess the 5' RACE reads, holding one entry per CDR3 protein. The sample has 250,000 or so distinct CDR3 sequences, around 10% seen once; the top ten hold less than 7%. These data belong to a study of CD8 T cells in ankylosing spondylitis. The study, taken as a whole, reports: Within matched ankylosing spondylitis synovial fluid, disease-linked clones were reportedly significantly enriched. Blood from ankylosing spondylitis patients appeared to carry a characteristic roughly 8-variant TCR beta motif.

This CDR3 comprises 18 residues. The V segment lost 3 bases and the J segment 1 base; nucleotides outside the gene matches: 3. The germline V gene has CDR1 SGHDT and CDR2 YYEEEE. The source material was blood, either unsorted or a sorted T cell fraction (not recorded which). The clonotype was recovered from a male donor with ankylosing spondylitis or in good health (not recorded which). The chain employs TRBV5-6 and TRBJ2-6; 14 bases align to TRBD2. As DNA, the CDR3 is TGTGCCAGCAGCTCGGGACTAGCGGGGGCTTCTGGGGCCAACGTCCTGACTTTC. Its translation: CASSSGLAGASGANVLTF. The full variable domain, rest sourced from reference TRBV5-6 and TRBJ2-6, is DAGVTQSPTHLIKTRGQQVTLRCSPKSGHDTVSWYQQALGQGPQFIFQYYEEEERQRGNFPDRFSGHQFPNYSSELNVNALLLGDSALYLCASSSGLAGASGANVLTFGAGSRLTVL.